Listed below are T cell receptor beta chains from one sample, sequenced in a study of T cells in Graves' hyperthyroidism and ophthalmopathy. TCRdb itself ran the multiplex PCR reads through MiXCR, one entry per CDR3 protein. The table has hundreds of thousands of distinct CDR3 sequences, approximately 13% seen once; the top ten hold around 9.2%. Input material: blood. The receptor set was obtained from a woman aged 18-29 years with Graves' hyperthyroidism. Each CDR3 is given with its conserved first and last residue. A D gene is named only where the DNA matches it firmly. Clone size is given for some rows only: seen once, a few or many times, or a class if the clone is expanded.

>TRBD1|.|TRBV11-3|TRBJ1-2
CASSPPPRGQGSGYTF
TGTGCCAGCAGCCCCCCCCCGAGGGGACAGGGGTCCGGCTACACCTTC
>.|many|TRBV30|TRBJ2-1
CAWRELGTDRRSYNEQFF
TGTGCCTGGAGAGAACTGGGGACCGACAGACGCTCCTACAATGAGCAGTTCTTC
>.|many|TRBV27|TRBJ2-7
CASSWRGSYEQYF
TGTGCCAGCAGCTGGAGGGGGTCCTACGAGCAGTACTTC
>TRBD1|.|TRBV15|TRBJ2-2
CATSSFDRGHSGELFF
TGTGCCACCAGCAGCTTCGACAGGGGGCATAGCGGGGAGCTGTTTTTT
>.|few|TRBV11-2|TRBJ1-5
CASSADGRNYQPQHF
TGTGCCAGCAGCGCTGACGGGAGAAATTATCAGCCCCAGCATTTT
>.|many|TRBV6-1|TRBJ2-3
CASSRSGGGTDTQYF
TGTGCCAGCAGCCGCAGTGGCGGGGGCACAGATACGCAGTATTTT
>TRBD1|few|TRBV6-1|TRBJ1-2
CASRSTGTGNYGYTF
TGTGCCAGCAGATCCACCGGGACAGGGAACTATGGCTACACCTTC
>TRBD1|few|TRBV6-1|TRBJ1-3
CASSEIYRGNTIYF
TGTGCCAGCAGTGAAATTTACAGGGGGAACACCATATATTTT
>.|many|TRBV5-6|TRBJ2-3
CASSLGSGTDTQYF
TGTGCCAGCAGCTTGGGGAGTGGCACAGATACGCAGTATTTT
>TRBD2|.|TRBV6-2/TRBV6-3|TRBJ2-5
CASSRYRTSGPQETQYF
TGTGCCAGCAGTCGCTACCGGACTAGCGGACCCCAAGAGACCCAGTACTTC
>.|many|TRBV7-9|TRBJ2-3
CASSAGTPGDTQYF
TGTGCCAGCAGCGCCGGGACCCCAGGAGATACGCAGTATTTT
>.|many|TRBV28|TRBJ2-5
CASSFGRGQETQYF
TGTGCCAGCAGTTTCGGACGGGGCCAAGAGACCCAGTACTTC
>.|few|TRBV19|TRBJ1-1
CASRRTVETTEAFF
TGTGCCAGTAGAAGGACAGTGGAGACCACTGAAGCTTTCTTT
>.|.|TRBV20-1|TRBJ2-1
CSARVRGYSYNEQFF
TGCAGTGCTAGAGTCCGGGGGTACTCCTACAATGAGCAGTTCTTC
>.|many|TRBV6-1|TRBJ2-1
CASSERPLPNEQFF
TGTGCCAGCAGTGAACGACCTCTCCCCAATGAGCAGTTCTTC
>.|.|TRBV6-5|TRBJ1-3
CASSYLLARGNTIYF
TGTGCCAGCAGTTACCTACTAGCGAGGGGAAACACCATATATTTT
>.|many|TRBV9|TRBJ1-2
CASSARRDIGYGYTF
TGTGCCAGCAGCGCCCGCCGGGATATCGGCTATGGCTACACCTTC
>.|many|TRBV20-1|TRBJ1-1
CSAWGQGSIEAFF
TGCAGTGCCTGGGGGCAGGGTTCGATTGAAGCTTTCTTT
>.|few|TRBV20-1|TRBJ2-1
CSARARLTNEFF
TGCAGTGCTAGGGCGAGACTTACAAACGAGTTCTTC